This entry is about one TCR beta chain. The antigen remains unidentified. These data are taken from a study of blood T cells in healthy people across ages. The study's findings and limits: Greater diversity and more naive CD4+ cells were seen in long-lived donors than in aged donors. TCR beta diversity per million T cells fell roughly linearly with age. In the absence of known donor CMV status, changes in expanded clonotypes were possibly confounded.

Next came a second PCR, run for about 6 to 11 cycles, which used a sample-barcoded 5' primer along with a J-beta primer mix. TCRdb analysed the 5' RACE reads with MiXCR anew, one entry per CDR3 protein. The data show some 900,000 distinct CDR3 sequences, more than 25% seen once. The sequenced sample was blood. This TCR was sampled from a woman aged 80 or older in good health.

CDR3 DNA sequence: TGTGCCAGCTCACCAGCTTCAGGGACCCATGAGCAGTACTTC. Translation gives CASSPASGTHEQYF. The V call is TRBV18, the J call TRBJ2-5; D assignment may be TRBD1 or TRBD2 (5 bases each). Germline CDR1 and CDR2: KGHSH and LQKENI. The CDR3 totals 14 residues. Trimming shortened V by 2 bases and J by 11 bases, and 18 bases separated the two germline ends.